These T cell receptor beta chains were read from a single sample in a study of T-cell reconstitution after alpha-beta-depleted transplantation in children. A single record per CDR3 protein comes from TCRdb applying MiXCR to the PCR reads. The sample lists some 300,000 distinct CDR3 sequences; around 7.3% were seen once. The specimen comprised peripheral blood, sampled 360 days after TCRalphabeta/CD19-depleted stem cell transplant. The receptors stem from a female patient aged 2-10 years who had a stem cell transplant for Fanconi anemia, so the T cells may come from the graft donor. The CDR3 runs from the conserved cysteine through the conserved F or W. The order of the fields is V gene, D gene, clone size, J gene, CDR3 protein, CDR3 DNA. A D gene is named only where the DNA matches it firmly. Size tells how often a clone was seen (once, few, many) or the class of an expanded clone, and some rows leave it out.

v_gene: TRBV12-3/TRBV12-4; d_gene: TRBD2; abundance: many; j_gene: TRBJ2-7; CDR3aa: CASSLTGGYSYEQYF; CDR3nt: TGTGCCAGCAGTTTAACGGGGGGGTACTCCTACGAGCAGTACTTC
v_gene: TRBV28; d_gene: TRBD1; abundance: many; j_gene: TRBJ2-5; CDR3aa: CASSLDRVLETQYF; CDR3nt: TGTGCCAGCAGCTTGGACAGGGTATTAGAGACCCAGTACTTC
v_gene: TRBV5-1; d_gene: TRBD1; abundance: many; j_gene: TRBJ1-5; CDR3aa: CASSWTTGGNQPQHF; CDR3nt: TGCGCCAGCAGCTGGACGACAGGGGGGAATCAGCCCCAGCATTTT
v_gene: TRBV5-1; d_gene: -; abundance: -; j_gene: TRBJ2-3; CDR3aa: CASSSQLGTDTQYF; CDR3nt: TGCGCCAGCAGCTCGCAGCTCGGCACAGATACGCAGTATTTT
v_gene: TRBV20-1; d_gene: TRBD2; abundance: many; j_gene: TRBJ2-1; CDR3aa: CSARLAGGRGEQFF; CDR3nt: TGCAGTGCTAGATTAGCGGGGGGGCGCGGTGAGCAGTTCTTC
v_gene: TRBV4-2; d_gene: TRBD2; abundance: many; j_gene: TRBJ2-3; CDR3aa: CASSQVSGGSPIGQYF; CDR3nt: TGTGCCAGCAGCCAAGTCAGCGGGGGGTCTCCTATTGGGCAGTATTTT
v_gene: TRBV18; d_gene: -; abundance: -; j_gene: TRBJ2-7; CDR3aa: CASSPITLTGPFEYEQYF; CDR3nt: TGTGCCAGCTCACCCATAACCCTGACAGGCCCCTTCGAGTACGAGCAGTACTTC
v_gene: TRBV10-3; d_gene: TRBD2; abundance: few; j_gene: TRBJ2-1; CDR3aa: CAIRDSGGAGNEQFF; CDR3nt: TGTGCCATCCGGGACAGCGGGGGGGCGGGAAATGAGCAGTTCTTC
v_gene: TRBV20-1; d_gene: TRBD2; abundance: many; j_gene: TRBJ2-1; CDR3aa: CSARDLRGLENEQFF; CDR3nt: TGCAGTGCTAGAGATTTAAGAGGACTAGAAAATGAGCAGTTCTTC
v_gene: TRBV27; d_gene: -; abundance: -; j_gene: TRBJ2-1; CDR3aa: CASSPLRRSSYNEQFF; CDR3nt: TGTGCCAGCAGTCCCTTGAGGAGGAGCTCCTACAATGAGCAGTTCTTC
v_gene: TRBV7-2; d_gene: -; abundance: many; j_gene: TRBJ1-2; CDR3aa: CASSLRGDYGYTF; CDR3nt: TGTGCCAGCAGCTTACGTGGAGACTATGGCTACACCTTC
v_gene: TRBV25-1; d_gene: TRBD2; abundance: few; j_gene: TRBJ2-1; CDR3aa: CANSGLAGGPTYNEQFF; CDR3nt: TGTGCCAACTCGGGACTAGCGGGGGGGCCGACCTACAATGAGCAGTTCTTC
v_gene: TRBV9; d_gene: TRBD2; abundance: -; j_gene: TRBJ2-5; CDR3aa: CASSSGTSGGARETQYF; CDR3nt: TGTGCCAGCAGCTCCGGGACTAGCGGGGGGGCCCGTGAGACCCAGTACTTC
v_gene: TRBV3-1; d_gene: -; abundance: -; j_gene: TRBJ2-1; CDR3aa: CASSQSYLNEQFF; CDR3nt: TGTGCCAGCAGCCAATCCTACCTAAATGAGCAGTTCTTC
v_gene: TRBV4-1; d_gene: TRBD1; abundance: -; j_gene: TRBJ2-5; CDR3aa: CASSQEGTGGETQYF; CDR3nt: TGCGCCAGCAGCCAAGAAGGAACAGGGGGAGAGACCCAGTACTTC
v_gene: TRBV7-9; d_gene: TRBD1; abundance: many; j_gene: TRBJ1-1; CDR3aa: CASSPPTGPDTEAFF; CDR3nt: TGTGCCAGCAGCCCCCCGACAGGGCCGGACACTGAAGCTTTCTTT
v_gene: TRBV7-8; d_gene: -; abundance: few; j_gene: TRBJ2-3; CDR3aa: CASSPQWNTGTDTQYF; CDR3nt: TGTGCCAGCAGCCCCCAGTGGAACACCGGCACAGATACGCAGTATTTT
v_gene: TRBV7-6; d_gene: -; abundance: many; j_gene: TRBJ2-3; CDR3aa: CASSLIWDTQYF; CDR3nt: TGTGCCAGCAGCTTGATCTGGGATACGCAGTATTTT